This T cell receptor (beta chain) was sequenced for a study of blood T cell repertoires in COVID-19. Study information: Sites across the United States, Italy and Spain contributed samples from acute and convalescent COVID-19. T cells, B-cell-depleted T cells, or PBMCs supplied cDNA or gDNA.

After removal of 1 base from V and 8 bases from J, the junction contained 5 bases not matched to a gene. The length of the CDR3 is 14 residues. Germline values: CDR1 WSHSY, CDR2 SAAADI. In the original processing: Nucleated cell number was recorded as an estimate derived from reference gene primer amplification. TCRdb keeps only in-frame clones here, not all; method: immunoSEQ multiplex PCR. From that table come the V and J calls and clone size; the DNA was used to work out D and trimming. The sample contains 300,000 to 400,000 clones, about 89% of which appear only once. This clone was seen a handful of times. It was during active infection that Seattle patients were enrolled and then longitudinally followed.

The chain is built from TRBV10-2 and TRBJ1-5; 7 bases match TRBD1. The clonotype comes from a woman between 50 and 59 years old with COVID-19, enrolled during active disease. The specimen sequenced was peripheral blood. The CDR3 nucleotides read TGCGCCAGCAGTGAGTTGGGGACAGCAAAGCCCCAGCATTTT. This encodes CASSELGTAKPQHF.